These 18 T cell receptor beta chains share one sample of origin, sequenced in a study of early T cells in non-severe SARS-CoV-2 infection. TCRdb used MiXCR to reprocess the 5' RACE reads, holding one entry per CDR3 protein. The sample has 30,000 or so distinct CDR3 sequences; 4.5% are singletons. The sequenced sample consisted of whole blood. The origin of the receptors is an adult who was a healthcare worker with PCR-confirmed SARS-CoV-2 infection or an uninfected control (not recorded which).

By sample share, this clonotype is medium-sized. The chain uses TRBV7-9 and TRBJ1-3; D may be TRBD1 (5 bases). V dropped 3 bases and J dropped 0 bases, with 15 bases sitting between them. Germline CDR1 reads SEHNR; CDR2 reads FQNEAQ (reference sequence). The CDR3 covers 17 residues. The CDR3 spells CASSLTVPQDSGNTIYF. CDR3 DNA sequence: TGTGCCAGCAGCTTGACAGTCCCCCAGGACTCTGGAAACACCATATATTTT.

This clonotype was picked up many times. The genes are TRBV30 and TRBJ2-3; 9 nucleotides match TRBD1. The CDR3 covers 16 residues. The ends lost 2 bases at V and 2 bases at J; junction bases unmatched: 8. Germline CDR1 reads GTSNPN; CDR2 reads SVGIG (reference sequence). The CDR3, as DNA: TGTGCCTGGAGTATGGGGACAGGGTCTACCACAGATACGCAGTATTTT. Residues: CAWSMGTGSTTDTQYF.

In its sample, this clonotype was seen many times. CDR3 protein: CASSQETGTYGYTF. As DNA, the CDR3 is TGCGCCAGCAGCCAAGAGACAGGGACCTATGGCTACACCTTC. The chain links TRBV4-3 to TRBJ1-2, with 7 positions matching TRBD1. The germline V gene encodes CDR1 LGHNA and CDR2 YSLEER. This CDR3 is 14 amino acids long. V lost 0 bases, J lost 4 bases, and 2 bases stayed unmatched.

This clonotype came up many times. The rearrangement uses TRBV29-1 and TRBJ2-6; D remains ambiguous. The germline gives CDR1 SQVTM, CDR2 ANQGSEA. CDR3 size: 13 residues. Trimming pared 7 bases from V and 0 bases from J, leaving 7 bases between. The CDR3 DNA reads TGCAGCGCCCGTGACTCTGGGGCCAACGTCCTGACTTTC. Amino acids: CSARDSGANVLTF.

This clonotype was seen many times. The CDR3 reads CATRREVAGEQFF. The DNA for the CDR3 is TGTGCTACGAGGCGGGAGGTCGCTGGTGAGCAGTTCTTC. J is TRBJ2-1 and V is TRBV6-2 or TRBV6-3; 8 bases are shared with TRBD2. This CDR3 spans 13 amino acids. CDR1 is MNHEY and CDR2 is SVGEGT in the germline V gene.

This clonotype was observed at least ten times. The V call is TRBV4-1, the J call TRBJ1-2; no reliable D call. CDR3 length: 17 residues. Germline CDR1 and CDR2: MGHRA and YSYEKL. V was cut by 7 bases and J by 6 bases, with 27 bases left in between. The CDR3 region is CASTSYLGQAARDGYTF. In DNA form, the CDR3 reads TGCGCCAGCACGTCCTACCTTGGTCAGGCTGCACGGGATGGCTACACCTTC.

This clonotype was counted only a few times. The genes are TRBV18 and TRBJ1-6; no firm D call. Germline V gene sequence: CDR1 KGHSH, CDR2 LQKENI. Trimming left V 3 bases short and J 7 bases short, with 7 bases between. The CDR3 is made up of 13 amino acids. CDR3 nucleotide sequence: TGTGCCAGCTCACCGACCCGAAATTCACCCCTCCACTTT. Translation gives CASSPTRNSPLHF.

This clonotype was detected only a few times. CDR3 coding DNA: TGTGCCAGCAGCTTAGAGATAGCCAAAAACATTCAGTACTTC. This gives the protein CASSLEIAKNIQYF. The genes are TRBV7-9 and TRBJ2-4; D unresolved. Germline V gene lookup returns CDR1 SEHNR and CDR2 FQNEAQ (reference sequence). V shed 1 base and J shed 0 bases, with 4 bases lying between them. This CDR3 has 14 residues.

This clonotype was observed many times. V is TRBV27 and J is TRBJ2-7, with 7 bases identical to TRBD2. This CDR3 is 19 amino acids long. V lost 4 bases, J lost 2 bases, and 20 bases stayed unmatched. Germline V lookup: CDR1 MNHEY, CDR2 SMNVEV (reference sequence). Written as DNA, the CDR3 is TGTGCCAGCAGTTCCGTCGTGGCTGGCGGGAGTATTGGGGCCTACGAGCAGTACTTC. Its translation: CASSSVVAGGSIGAYEQYF.

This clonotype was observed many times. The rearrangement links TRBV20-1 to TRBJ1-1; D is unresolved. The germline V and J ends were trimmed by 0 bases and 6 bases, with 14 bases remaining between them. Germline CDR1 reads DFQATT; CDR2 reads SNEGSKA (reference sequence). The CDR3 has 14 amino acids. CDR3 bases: TGCAGTGCTAGAGATGGCGGGCACCCCGCTGAAGCTTTCTTT. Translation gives CSARDGGHPAEAFF.

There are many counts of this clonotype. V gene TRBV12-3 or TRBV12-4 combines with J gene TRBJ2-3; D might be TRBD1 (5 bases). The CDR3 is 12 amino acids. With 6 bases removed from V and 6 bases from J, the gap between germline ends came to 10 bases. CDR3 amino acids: CASSLTVDTQYF. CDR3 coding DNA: TGTGCCAGCAGCCTGACAGTCGATACGCAGTATTTT.

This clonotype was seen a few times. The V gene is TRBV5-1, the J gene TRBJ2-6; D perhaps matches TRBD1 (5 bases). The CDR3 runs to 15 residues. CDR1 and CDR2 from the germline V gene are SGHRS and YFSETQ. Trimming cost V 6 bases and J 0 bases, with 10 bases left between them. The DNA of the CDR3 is TGCGCCAGCAACCCGCAGGGCTCTGGGGCCAACGTCCTGACTTTC. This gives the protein CASNPQGSGANVLTF.

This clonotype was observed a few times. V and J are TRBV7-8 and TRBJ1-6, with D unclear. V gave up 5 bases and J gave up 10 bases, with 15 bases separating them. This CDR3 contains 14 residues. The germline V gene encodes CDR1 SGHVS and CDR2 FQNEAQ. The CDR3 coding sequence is TGTGCCAGCAGCGCCAGGTTAATCGGATCACCCCTCCACTTT. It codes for CASSARLIGSPLHF.

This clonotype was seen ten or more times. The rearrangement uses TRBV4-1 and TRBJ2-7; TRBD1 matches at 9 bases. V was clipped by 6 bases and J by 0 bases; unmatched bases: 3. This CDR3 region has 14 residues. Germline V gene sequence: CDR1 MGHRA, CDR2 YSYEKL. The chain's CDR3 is CASRQGAGSYEQYF. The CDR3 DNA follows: TGCGCCAGCAGACAGGGGGCCGGCTCCTACGAGCAGTACTTC.

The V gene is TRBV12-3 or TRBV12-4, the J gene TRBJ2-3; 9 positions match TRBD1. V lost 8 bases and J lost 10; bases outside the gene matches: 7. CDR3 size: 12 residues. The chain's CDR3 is CASCLTGGPQYF. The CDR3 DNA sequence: TGTGCCAGCTGTCTGACAGGGGGTCCGCAGTATTTT.

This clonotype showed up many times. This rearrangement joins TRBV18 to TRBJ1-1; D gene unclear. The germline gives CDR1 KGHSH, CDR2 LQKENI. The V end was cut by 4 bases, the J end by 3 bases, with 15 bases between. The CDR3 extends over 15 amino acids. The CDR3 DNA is TGTGCCAGCTCACTGTTTGTGGACGTGGACACTGAAGCTTTCTTT. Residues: CASSLFVDVDTEAFF. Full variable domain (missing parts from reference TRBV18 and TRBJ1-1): NAGVMQNPRHLVRRRGQEARLRCSPMKGHSHVYWYRQLPEEGLKFMVYLQKENIIDESGMPKERFSAEFPKEGPSILRIQQVVRGDSAAYFCASSLFVDVDTEAFFGQGTRLTVV.

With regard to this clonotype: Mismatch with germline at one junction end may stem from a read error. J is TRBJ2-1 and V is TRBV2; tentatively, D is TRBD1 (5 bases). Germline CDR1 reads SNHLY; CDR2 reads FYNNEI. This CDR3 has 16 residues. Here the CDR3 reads CASSEDSARNYNEQFF. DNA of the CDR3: TGTGCCAGCAGCGAAGACAGCGCAAGAAACTACAATGAGCAGTTCTTC.

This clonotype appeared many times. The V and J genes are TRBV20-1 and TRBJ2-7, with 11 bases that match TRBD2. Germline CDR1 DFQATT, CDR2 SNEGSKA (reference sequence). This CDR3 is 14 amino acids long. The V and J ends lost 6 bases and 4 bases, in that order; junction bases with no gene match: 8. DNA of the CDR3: TGCAGTGCCGGATTAGCGGGAGGGCCATACGAGCAGTACTTC. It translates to CSAGLAGGPYEQYF.